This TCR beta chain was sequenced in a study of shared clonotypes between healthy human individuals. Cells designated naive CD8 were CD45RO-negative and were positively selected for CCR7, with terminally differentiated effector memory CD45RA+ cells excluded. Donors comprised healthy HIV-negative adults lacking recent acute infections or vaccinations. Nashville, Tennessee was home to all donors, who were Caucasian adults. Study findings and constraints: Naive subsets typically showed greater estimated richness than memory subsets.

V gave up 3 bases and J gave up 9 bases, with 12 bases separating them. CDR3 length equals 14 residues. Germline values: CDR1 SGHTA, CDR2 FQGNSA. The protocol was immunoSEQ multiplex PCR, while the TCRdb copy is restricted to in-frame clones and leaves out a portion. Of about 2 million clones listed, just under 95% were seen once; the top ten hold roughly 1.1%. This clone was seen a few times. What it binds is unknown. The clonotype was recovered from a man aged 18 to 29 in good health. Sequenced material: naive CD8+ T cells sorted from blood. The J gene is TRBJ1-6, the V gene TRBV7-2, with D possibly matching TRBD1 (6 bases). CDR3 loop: CASSLGTLGSPLHF. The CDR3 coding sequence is TGTGCCAGCAGCTTGGGGACATTGGGTTCACCCCTCCACTTT.